A single sample is the source of the 10 T cell receptor beta chains below, sequenced in a study of T cell changes during pregnancy in multiple sclerosis. Assay used: immunoSEQ multiplex PCR; TCRdb lists only in-frame clones, some missing. Of 30,000 to 45,000 clones in the sample, about nine tenths were seen once. The sequenced sample was CD4+ T cells from peripheral blood mononuclear cells, obtained in the second trimester of pregnancy. These receptors all come from a female donor in good health, enrolled as a control in a pregnancy study.

The J gene is TRBJ1-6, the V gene TRBV11-1; TRBD1 might be the D (6 bases). The CDR3 consists of 15 residues. V lost 1 base and J 11 bases, leaving 15 bases between the germline ends. Germline loops: CDR1 SGHAT, CDR2 FQDESV (reference sequence). This chain's CDR3 is CASSLDETGLAPLHF. The CDR3, as DNA: TGTGCCAGCAGCTTAGATGAGACAGGCCTCGCACCCCTCCACTTT.

This chain uses TRBV19 with TRBJ1-3; D remains ambiguous. Per the germline V gene, CDR1 is LNHDA and CDR2 is SQIVND (reference sequence). V lost 3 bases and J 0 bases, leaving 9 bases between the germline ends. The CDR3 is 15 residues long. DNA of the CDR3: TGTGCCAGTAGTATCGGAGTGAGCTCTGGAAACACCATATATTTT. It is translated as CASSIGVSSGNTIYF.

The CDR3 protein is CASSLFTDTQYF. CDR3 sequence (DNA): TGTGCCAGCAGCCTATTCACAGATACGCAGTATTTT. The chain joins TRBV5-4 to TRBJ2-3; D is undetermined. CDR1 is SGHNT and CDR2 is YYREEE in the germline V gene (reference sequence). Trimming pared 4 bases from V and 2 bases from J, leaving 5 bases between. This CDR3 has 12 amino acids.

As concerns this clone: This sample includes further DNA sequences coding for the same CDR3. DNA for the CDR3: TGTGCCAGCAACTGGGACATGGCCAACAATGAGCAGTTCTTC. It yields the protein CASNWDMANNEQFF. This chain connects TRBV2 to TRBJ2-1, with D possibly being TRBD1 (6 bases). The CDR3 spans 14 residues. V lost 7 bases and J 5 bases, leaving 15 bases between the germline ends. Per germline, CDR1 SNHLY and CDR2 FYNNEI.

V gene TRBV6-1 combines with J gene TRBJ1-2, with D possibly matching TRBD1 (6 bases). Trimming shortened V by 3 bases and J by 7 bases, and 27 bases separated the two germline ends. This CDR3 is 18 amino acids long. Looked up from germline, CDR1 is MNHNS and CDR2 is SASEGT. CDR3 region: CASSEQRGRLTGLSGYTF. CDR3 nucleotides: TGTGCCAGCAGTGAGCAACGAGGTCGATTGACAGGCCTTTCTGGCTACACCTTC.

This rearrangement joins TRBV30 to TRBJ1-1; a possible D gene is TRBD1 (6 bases). The CDR3 length is 14 residues. V shed 4 bases and J shed 5 bases, with 17 bases lying between them. Germline V lookup: CDR1 GTSNPN, CDR2 SVGIG (reference sequence). This CDR3 is CAWTGGQGLTEAFF. CDR3 DNA sequence: TGTGCCTGGACCGGCGGGCAGGGGTTAACTGAAGCTTTCTTT.

This chain uses TRBV5-4 with TRBJ1-2, with 7 bases aligning to TRBD1. After removal of 1 base from V and 4 bases from J, the junction contained 7 bases not matched to a gene. Per germline, CDR1 SGHNT and CDR2 YYREEE (reference sequence). The CDR3 runs to 15 residues. The CDR3 DNA reads TGTGCCAGCAGCTTGTTCGGACAGGAGGTCTATGGCTACACCTTC. Translating gives CASSLFGQEVYGYTF.

The J gene is TRBJ2-2, the V gene TRBV28, with D possibly TRBD1 on 6 matching bases. Germline V CDR1 and CDR2: MDHEN, SYDVKM. Trimming removed 6 bases at V and 3 bases at J, with 14 bases between. This CDR3 has 15 residues. The CDR3 sequence: CASSPPQGYTGELFF. CDR3 DNA sequence: TGTGCCAGCAGCCCCCCACAGGGTTACACCGGGGAGCTGTTTTTT.

The genes are TRBV5-4 and TRBJ1-6; 7 bases map to TRBD1. The length of the CDR3 is 15 residues. J was trimmed by 7 bases and V by 0 bases; bases with no gene match: 4. The germline gives CDR1 SGHNT, CDR2 YYREEE (reference sequence). CDR3 amino acids: CASSLETGTNSPLHF. The CDR3 DNA reads as TGTGCCAGCAGCTTGGAGACAGGGACAAATTCACCCCTCCACTTT.

The chain recombines TRBV11-2 with TRBJ2-5, with a tentative D call TRBD2 (6 bases). The CDR3 has 15 residues. Germline CDR1 is SGHAT and CDR2 is FQNNGV. Trimming took 3 bases from V and 3 from J, leaving 14 bases between them. For the CDR3, the DNA is TGTGCCAGCAGCTTTCTCAGGGACTCCAAAGAGACCCAGTACTTC. This translates into CASSFLRDSKETQYF.